These 31 T cell receptor beta chains share one sample of origin, sequenced in a study of blood T cell repertoires in COVID-19. This table comes from immunoSEQ multiplex PCR, and its TCRdb copy is limited to in-frame clones, with some not included. This table holds a few hundred thousand clones, 80% to 90% found once. Sequenced input: PBMCs or T cells enriched from blood (not recorded which). The receptors here all came from an older woman who had recovered from COVID-19.

The J gene is TRBJ1-5, the V gene TRBV6-1; perhaps TRBD1 as D (5 bases). The CDR3 has 17 residues. CDR1 is MNHNS and CDR2 is SASEGT in the germline V gene. V was pared by 2 bases and J by 3 bases, with 17 bases between. The CDR3 coding sequence is TGTGCCAGCAGTGAATATGGGGATAGGGGCGTCAATCAGCCCCAGCATTTT. It yields the protein CASSEYGDRGVNQPQHF.

The chain joins TRBV11-2 to TRBJ1-1; no reliable D call. Trimming removed 3 bases from V and 1 base from J, with 9 bases in between. Germline V gives CDR1 SGHAT, CDR2 FQNNGV. This CDR3 contains 14 residues. In DNA, the CDR3 is TGTGCCAGCAGCTTTGACGGGAGGAACACTGAAGCTTTCTTT. Translation: CASSFDGRNTEAFF.

The gene calls are TRBV6-5 and TRBJ2-7; a weak D match, TRBD2 (5 bases). Germline V gives CDR1 MNHEY, CDR2 SVGAGI. The CDR3 has 15 residues. V lost 4 bases and J lost 6, with 19 bases in between. CDR3 sequence: CASSSTRAASREQYV. The CDR3 nucleotides read TGTGCCAGCAGTTCCACTAGGGCGGCCTCGCGCGAGCAGTACGTC.

The rearrangement joins TRBV5-1 to TRBJ2-1; a possible D gene is TRBD2 (7 bases). The length of the CDR3 is 15 residues. The ends were cut back, 0 bases at V and 5 bases at J, with 12 bases in the middle. Germline CDR1 reads SGHRS; CDR2 reads YFSETQ. DNA for the CDR3: TGCGCCAGCAGCTTGGCGCCGGGGGGCAACAATGAGCAGTTCTTC. Its protein is CASSLAPGGNNEQFF.

A few counts support this clone. The CDR3 is CASRQAQGGVEAFF. The CDR3 nucleotides read TGTGCCAGCAGACAAGCGCAAGGAGGGGTAGAAGCTTTCTTT. This chain links TRBV6-5 with TRBJ1-1, with a tentative D call TRBD1 (5 bases). Trimming left V 6 bases short and J 8 bases short, with 19 bases between. This CDR3 comprises 14 residues. Germline CDR1 is MNHEY and CDR2 is SVGAGI.

In DNA form, the CDR3 reads TGTGCCAGCAGCCTAGGGGGAGTCCATAGCAATCAGCCCCAGCATTTT. Its protein product is CASSLGGVHSNQPQHF. The J gene is TRBJ1-5, the V gene TRBV3-1 (or the pseudogene TRBV3-2); TRBD1 is a possible D gene (6 bases). The CDR3 is 16 amino acids. V was clipped by 4 bases and J by 0 bases, with 13 bases between them. CDR1 is LGHDT, CDR2 YNNKEL, per germline (reference sequence).

The J gene is TRBJ1-5, the V gene TRBV4-1, with 9 positions matching TRBD1. Germline V CDR1 and CDR2: MGHRA, YSYEKL. Trimming removed 0 bases from V and 0 bases from J; junction bases left unmatched: 6. This CDR3 is 18 amino acids long. CDR3 sequence: CASSQDGPGQGSNQPQHF. The CDR3 DNA reads TGCGCCAGCAGCCAAGACGGACCGGGACAGGGTAGCAATCAGCCCCAGCATTTT.

The rearrangement uses TRBV12-3 or TRBV12-4 and TRBJ2-5, with a weak D call TRBD2 (6 bases). CDR3 length: 13 residues. V was clipped by 7 bases and J by 4 bases, with 13 bases between them. The CDR3 reads CASTPRRGETQYF. The DNA of the CDR3 is TGTGCCAGCACTCCGCGGCGGGGAGAGACCCAGTACTTC.

The gene calls are TRBV12-3 or TRBV12-4 and TRBJ1-2, with 8 nucleotides matching TRBD1. The junction had 4 bases not matched to a gene; V was cut back by 6 bases and J by 4 bases. This CDR3 is 13 amino acids long. CDR3 protein: CASRPGQVYGYTF. The CDR3 DNA reads as TGTGCCAGCAGGCCGGGACAGGTCTATGGCTACACCTTC.

V usage is TRBV6-1 and J usage is TRBJ1-6; the match to TRBD1 covers 8 bases. CDR1 MNHNS and CDR2 SASEGT come from the germline V gene. The CDR3 covers 16 residues. V lost 2 bases to trimming and J lost 8 bases; unmatched junction nucleotides: 8. The chain's CDR3 is CASSEYGRGRDSPLHF. As DNA, the CDR3 is TGTGCCAGCAGTGAATATGGCAGGGGGCGAGATTCACCCCTCCACTTT.

Details on this clone: A junction boundary mismatches the germline segment, possibly from a read error. This chain links TRBV7-7 with TRBJ2-2; TRBD2 agrees at 10 bases. Germline V CDR1 and CDR2: SSHAT, FNYEAQ (reference sequence). The CDR3 length is 16 residues. This chain's CDR3 is CASSQLAGGDTGELFF. In DNA, the CDR3 is TGTGCTAGCAGCCAATTAGCGGGGGGAGACACCGGGGAGCTGTTTTTT. Using reference TRBV7-7 and TRBJ2-2 for the parts outside the CDR3, the full variable domain is GAGVSQSPRYKVTKRGQDVTLRCDPISSHATLYWYQQALGQGPEFLTYFNYEAQPDKSGLPSDRFSAERPEGSISTLTIQRTEQRDSAMYRCASSQLAGGDTGELFFGEGSRLTVL.

The chain has TRBV27 and TRBJ1-2, with 8 bases that match TRBD1. CDR1 is MNHEY and CDR2 is SMNVEV in the germline V gene (reference sequence). The junction had 8 bases not matched to a gene; V was cut back by 6 bases and J by 2 bases. This CDR3 comprises 15 residues. CDR3 bases: TGTGCCAGCAGCTCAAACCGGGACAGGAACTATGGCTACACCTTC. This sequence encodes CASSSNRDRNYGYTF.

This clone was observed a single time. This chain connects TRBV24-1 to TRBJ1-2; D not resolved. The CDR3 spans 14 residues. With 0 bases removed from V and 2 bases from J, the gap between germline ends came to 6 bases. Germline V CDR1 and CDR2: KGHDR, SFDVKD. CDR3 sequence (DNA): TGTGCCACCAGTGATTTGTGGCAGAACTATGGCTACACCTTC. As protein: CATSDLWQNYGYTF.

The rearrangement uses TRBV6-4 and TRBJ2-3; tentatively, D is TRBD2 (5 bases). Trimming removed 3 bases from V and 5 bases from J, with 9 bases in between. From germline, CDR1 is MRHNA and CDR2 SNTAGT. This CDR3 comprises 13 residues. The CDR3 sequence: CASSEAGQDTQYF. The CDR3 DNA follows: TGTGCCAGCAGTGAGGCGGGTCAAGATACGCAGTATTTT.

The chain carries TRBV2 and TRBJ1-6; D is ambiguous. Germline V lookup: CDR1 SNHLY, CDR2 FYNNEI. V lost 4 bases and J 10 bases, leaving 8 bases between the germline ends. The length of the CDR3 is 12 residues. The CDR3 region has the DNA TGTGCCAGCAGTGGGTCGAGGTCACCCCTCCACTTT. It encodes CASSGSRSPLHF.

This rearrangement joins TRBV3-1 (or the pseudogene TRBV3-2) to TRBJ1-1, with 7 positions matching TRBD1. CDR3 length equals 17 residues. The J segment lost 0 bases and the V segment lost 1 base, leaving 8 bases of the junction unmatched. Germline assignment: CDR1 LGHDT and CDR2 YNNKEL (reference sequence). CDR3 bases: TGTGCCAGCAGCCAAGTCAGGACAGGCCTAATGAACACTGAAGCTTTCTTT. As protein: CASSQVRTGLMNTEAFF.

The V gene is TRBV28, the J gene TRBJ1-5; D ambiguous. Germline CDR1 MDHEN, CDR2 SYDVKM. The CDR3 loop spans 12 amino acids. Trimming cost V 8 bases and J 4 bases, with 9 bases left between them. CDR3: CASVRGNQPQHF. The DNA of the CDR3 is TGTGCCAGCGTCCGGGGAAATCAGCCCCAGCATTTT.

J is TRBJ1-2 and V is TRBV10-3, with D possibly TRBD1 on 5 matching bases. The CDR3 is 13 residues long. V lost 4 bases and J lost 6, with 12 bases in between. From germline, CDR1 is ENHRY and CDR2 SYGVKD. The chain's CDR3 is CAISGLTANGYTF. CDR3 nucleotide sequence: TGTGCCATCAGTGGTCTGACAGCCAATGGCTACACCTTC.

This rearrangement joins TRBV5-5 to TRBJ1-4, with D possibly being TRBD1 (5 bases). V was shortened by 4 bases and J by 6 bases, with 19 bases between the two germline ends. Germline CDR1 and CDR2: SGHKS and YYEKEE (reference sequence). The CDR3 runs to 16 residues. CDR3 sequence (DNA): TGTGCCAGCAGCCCTCAGGAGGGAGGGGTTTATGAAAAACTGTTTTTT. This codes for CASSPQEGGVYEKLFF.

This chain links TRBV5-6 with TRBJ1-2, with TRBD1 matching over 8 bases. CDR1 is SGHDT, CDR2 YYEEEE, per germline. The CDR3 covers 15 residues. V lost 4 bases, J lost 4 bases, and 9 bases stayed unmatched. The CDR3 bases are TGTGCCAGCAGCCTTCAGGGGGCGCGGGGCTATGGCTACACCTTC. Translated: CASSLQGARGYGYTF. Together with reference TRBV5-6 and TRBJ1-2, the CDR3 gives the full variable domain: DAGVTQSPTHLIKTRGQQVTLRCSPKSGHDTVSWYQQALGQGPQFIFQYYEEEERQRGNFPDRFSGHQFPNYSSELNVNALLLGDSALYLCASSLQGARGYGYTFGSGTRLTVV.

The rearrangement links TRBV6-1 to TRBJ2-4; 7 bases agree with TRBD1. The germline V gene encodes CDR1 MNHNS and CDR2 SASEGT. V shed 0 bases and J 8 bases; nucleotides not matched to a gene: 7. The CDR3 length is 15 residues. CDR3 coding DNA: TGTGCCAGCAGTGAAGCCCGGCAGGGGGTATACATTCAGTACTTC. It yields the protein CASSEARQGVYIQYF.

The count of this clone is one. This chain joins TRBV2 and TRBJ2-1, with 10 bases matching TRBD1. The V gene's germline CDR1 is SNHLY and CDR2 FYNNEI. The CDR3 length is 16 residues. V shed 6 bases and J 6 bases; nucleotides not matched to a gene: 11. The CDR3 spells CASRQTDRGSGNEQFF. CDR3 nucleotide sequence: TGTGCCAGCAGACAAACGGACAGGGGGTCGGGCAATGAGCAGTTCTTC.

The genes are TRBV7-2 and TRBJ2-5, with 8 bases that match TRBD2. This CDR3 has 16 residues. Germline-derived CDR1 and CDR2 are SGHTA and FQGNSA. Germline trimming cut 6 bases from V and 2 bases from J; bases unmatched to any gene: 11. CDR3 bases: TGTGCCAGCAGTCCGGGACTAGAATTTTTACAAGAGACCCAGTACTTC. Residues: CASSPGLEFLQETQYF. The whole variable domain, remainder taken from reference TRBV7-2 and TRBJ2-5, is GAGVSQSPSNKVTEKGKDVELRCDPISGHTALYWYRQSLGQGLEFLIYFQGNSAPDKSGLPSDRFSAERTGGSVSTLTIQRTQQEDSAVYLCASSPGLEFLQETQYFGPGTRLLVL.

This rearrangement joins TRBV5-6 to TRBJ2-7; no definite D call. This CDR3 has 14 residues. Germline CDR1 SGHDT, CDR2 YYEEEE. Trimming stripped 2 bases from V and 3 bases from J, with 12 bases between. CDR3 sequence (DNA): TGTGCCAGCAGCTTTATTGGTCCGAGCTACGAGCAGTACGTC. This translates into CASSFIGPSYEQYV.

The chain links TRBV6-6 to TRBJ2-7; a possible D gene is TRBD2 (7 bases). This CDR3 region has 13 residues. Germline V lookup: CDR1 MNHNY, CDR2 SVGAGI (reference sequence). Trimming removed 6 bases at V and 5 bases at J, with 14 bases between. CDR3 in DNA: TGTGCCAGCAGGACGGGGGAGGGGGACGAGCAGTACTTC. It yields the protein CASRTGEGDEQYF.

This sequence joins TRBV7-6 and TRBJ2-3; D perhaps matches TRBD2 (5 bases). The CDR3 length is 16 residues. Looked up from germline, CDR1 is SGHVS and CDR2 is FNYEAQ. Trimming shortened V by 1 base and J by 5 bases, and 16 bases separated the two germline ends. In nucleotides, the CDR3 is TGTGCCAGCAGCTTAGAGGGAGTCTTCCCCCAAGATACGCAGTATTTT. Translating it yields CASSLEGVFPQDTQYF.

The sample holds one count of this clone. The chain combines TRBV5-6 with TRBJ2-7; 9 nucleotides agree with TRBD2. V was pared by 0 bases and J by 2 bases, with 3 bases of the junction left unmatched. Germline CDR1 SGHDT, CDR2 YYEEEE. This CDR3 region has 15 residues. The CDR3 spells CASSLGTSVPYEQYF. DNA for the CDR3: TGTGCCAGCAGCTTGGGGACTAGCGTACCCTACGAGCAGTACTTC.

The rearrangement links TRBV3-1 (or the pseudogene TRBV3-2) to TRBJ1-5; no reliable D call. V lost 1 base, J lost 6 bases, and 13 bases lay in between. The CDR3 totals 15 residues. CDR1 and CDR2 from the germline V gene are LGHDT and YNNKEL (reference sequence). CDR3: CASSQGLVDGQPQHF. The CDR3, as DNA: TGTGCCAGCAGCCAAGGTTTGGTAGATGGTCAGCCCCAGCATTTT.

The chain combines TRBV24-1 with TRBJ2-3, with 10 bases matching TRBD2. The CDR3 is 17 residues long. The germline V gene encodes CDR1 KGHDR and CDR2 SFDVKD. V lost 4 bases to trimming and J lost 0 bases; unmatched junction nucleotides: 6. Here the CDR3 reads CATSDLTSGFSTDTQYF. Here the CDR3 DNA reads TGTGCCACCAGTGACCTGACTAGCGGGTTTAGCACAGATACGCAGTATTTT.

This clone was picked up a small number of times. The chain has TRBV7-2 and TRBJ1-3, with 8 nucleotides matching TRBD1. V shed 5 bases and J 0 bases; nucleotides not matched to a gene: 6. The CDR3 covers 16 residues. Looked up from germline, CDR1 is SGHTA and CDR2 is FQGNSA. The CDR3 nucleotides read TGTGCCAGCAGCGCTAGTCAGGGGGCCTCTGGAAACACCATATATTTT. Residues: CASSASQGASGNTIYF.

This sequence joins TRBV11-2 and TRBJ2-5; 10 bases line up with TRBD2. The ends lost 2 bases at V and 4 bases at J; junction bases unmatched: 7. The CDR3 runs to 16 residues. Germline values: CDR1 SGHAT, CDR2 FQNNGV. The CDR3: CASSLSPAGGLETQYF. CDR3 in DNA: TGTGCCAGCAGCTTATCTCCAGCGGGGGGGCTAGAGACCCAGTACTTC.